This TCR beta chain comes out of a study of shared clonotypes between healthy human individuals. Study in general: CD4 naive and CD4 memory each took three plates per donor, while CD8 naive took two and CD8 memory one.

As defined, naive CD8 cells were CD45RO-negative and positively selected for CCR7, with terminally differentiated effector memory CD45RA+ cells excluded. Deletions cut 4 bases from V and 8 bases from J, with 5 bases between. The CDR3 length is 9 residues. Per germline, CDR1 DFQATT and CDR2 SNEGSKA (reference sequence). Template for every sorted-subset replicate PCR totaled approximately 0.2 ug DNA, tens of thousands of T cell genomes. The repertoire was sequenced with immunoSEQ multiplex PCR; TCRdb's copy has only in-frame clones and lacks some. Of about 1.9 million clones in the sample, about 93% are singletons; the top ten hold approximately 1.6%.

The rearrangement links TRBV20-1 to TRBJ1-2; D is ambiguous. The origin of this receptor is a man younger than 35 in good health. Some clones in this sample may be carry-over from other donors' samples. Sequencing was done on a sample of naive CD8+ T cells from PBMCs. CDR3: CSAIRGYTF. DNA for the CDR3: TGCAGTGCTATAAGGGGCTACACCTTC.